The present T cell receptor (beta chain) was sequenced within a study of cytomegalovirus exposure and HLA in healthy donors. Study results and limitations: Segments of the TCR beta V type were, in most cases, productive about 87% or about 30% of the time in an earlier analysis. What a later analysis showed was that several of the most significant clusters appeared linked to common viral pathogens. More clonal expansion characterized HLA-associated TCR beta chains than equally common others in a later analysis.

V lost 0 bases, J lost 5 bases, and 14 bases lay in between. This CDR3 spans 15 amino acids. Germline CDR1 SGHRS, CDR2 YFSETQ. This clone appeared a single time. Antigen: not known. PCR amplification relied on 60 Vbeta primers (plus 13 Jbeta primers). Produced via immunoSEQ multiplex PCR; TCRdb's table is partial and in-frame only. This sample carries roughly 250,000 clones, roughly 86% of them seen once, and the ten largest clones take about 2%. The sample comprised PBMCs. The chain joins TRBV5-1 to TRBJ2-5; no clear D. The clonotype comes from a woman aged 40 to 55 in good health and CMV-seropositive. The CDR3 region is CASSLAGELLETQYF. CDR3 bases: TGCGCCAGCAGCTTGGCCGGAGAGTTATTGGAGACCCAGTACTTC.